What follows are 6 T cell receptor beta chains derived from one specimen sequenced in a study of blood T cell repertoires in COVID-19. Produced via immunoSEQ multiplex PCR; TCRdb's table is partial and in-frame only. This table has 250,000 to 300,000 clones, approximately 87% appearing once. Sequenced sample: peripheral blood. These receptors were collected from a woman aged 40 to 50 who had recovered from COVID-19.

The J gene is TRBJ1-1, the V gene TRBV5-1; D unclear. The V end lost 2 bases, the J end lost 3 bases, and 20 bases lay between the germline ends. This CDR3 contains 17 residues. In germline, CDR1 is SGHRS, CDR2 YFSETQ. The CDR3, as DNA: TGCGCCAGCAGCTTCGGTGGGGTTACGGGATCGGACACTGAAGCTTTCTTT. Translating it yields CASSFGGVTGSDTEAFF.

V gene TRBV19 combines with J gene TRBJ2-6, with 7 bases matching TRBD1. This CDR3 spans 17 amino acids. The J segment lost 0 bases and the V segment lost 5 bases, leaving 7 bases of the junction unmatched. Germline V gene data show CDR1 as LNHDA and CDR2 as SQIVND (reference sequence). This CDR3 is CASSPGTESSGANVLTF. The CDR3 DNA is TGTGCCAGTAGTCCCGGGACAGAATCCTCTGGGGCCAACGTCCTGACTTTC. The full variable domain, in which reference TRBV19 and TRBJ2-6 provide the parts outside the CDR3, is DGGITQSPKYLFRKEGQNVTLSCEQNLNHDAMYWYRQDPGQGLRLIYYSQIVNDFQKGDIAEGYSVSREKKESFPLTVTSAQKNPTAFYLCASSPGTESSGANVLTFGAGSRLTVL.

The genes are TRBV5-4 and TRBJ2-7; the D gene is possibly TRBD2 (5 bases). The CDR3 spans 15 residues. The germline V gene encodes CDR1 SGHNT and CDR2 YYREEE (reference sequence). The ends were cut back, 2 bases at V and 6 bases at J, with 18 bases in the middle. CDR3 in DNA: TGTGCCAGCAGCTTTCTCTCCTACAGTCTAGCCGAGCAGTACTTC. It translates to CASSFLSYSLAEQYF.

The rearrangement uses TRBV5-6 and TRBJ1-2; TRBD1 is a possible D gene (5 bases). CDR1 is SGHDT and CDR2 is YYEEEE in the germline V gene. V dropped 4 bases and J dropped 4 bases, with 17 bases sitting between them. The CDR3 has 15 residues. The CDR3 reads CASSPRAGFGYGYTF. The CDR3 DNA is TGTGCCAGCAGCCCCCGGGCAGGGTTTGGCTATGGCTACACCTTC.

This clone has just a few counts. The gene calls are TRBV10-3 and TRBJ1-1; 8 nucleotides match TRBD1. Losses at the gene ends were 10 bases for V and 4 bases for J; bases not matched to a gene: 8. There are 13 residues in the CDR3. CDR1 ENHRY and CDR2 SYGVKD come from the germline V gene. DNA of the CDR3: TGTGCCACTAACTACGACAGGGGCACTGAAGCTTTCTTT. It codes for CATNYDRGTEAFF.

In its sample, this clone was seen once. The chain joins TRBV5-8 to TRBJ2-6; D may be TRBD1 (5 bases). There are 15 residues in the CDR3. Trimming removed 3 bases at V and 4 bases at J, with 11 bases between. Germline CDR1 SGHTS, CDR2 YDEGEE. The CDR3: CASSSQVEGANVLTF. CDR3 DNA sequence: TGTGCCAGCAGCTCACAGGTGGAGGGGGCCAACGTCCTGACTTTC.